This TCR beta chain is from a study of blood T cell repertoires in COVID-19. Turning to the study itself: Samples came from the United States, Italy and Spain, spanning acute and convalescent COVID-19. The cDNA or gDNA used as material had been derived from T cells, B-cell-depleted T cells, or PBMCs.

Per the study methods: Amplification of reference gene primers provided the estimated nucleated cell counts. Here immunoSEQ multiplex PCR was the method, and the copy in TCRdb shows in-frame clones only, minus some. Clone size and the V and J calls come from that table; the DNA yielded D and trimming. The sample has 250,000 to 300,000 clones, about nine tenths seen once; the top ten hold 2.2%. CDR1 LGHNA and CDR2 YNFKEQ come from the germline V gene. Between the trimmed V and J ends, which lost 0 bases and 7 bases, there was a span of 13 bases. The CDR3 covers 15 residues. What was sequenced was peripheral blood. J is TRBJ1-5 and V is TRBV4-2; no reliable D call. This TCR was recovered from a woman aged 45-60 years who had recovered from COVID-19. In DNA, the CDR3 is TGTGCCAGCAGCCAAGAATCCGGGAGAGGACAGCCCCAGCATTTT. Its protein product is CASSQESGRGQPQHF.